This T cell receptor (beta chain) is drawn from a study of somatic mutations in cytotoxic T cells in rheumatoid arthritis. The CDR3 runs to 15 residues. Per germline, CDR1 MRHNA and CDR2 SNTAGT. The V segment lost 3 bases and the J segment 2 bases; nucleotides outside the gene matches: 2. Repertoires were generated with immunoSEQ multiplex PCR, while TCRdb's copy carries only in-frame clones and drops some. The sample carries about 20,000 clones, around 79% recorded once. The sequencing sample was made of CD8+ T cells sorted from blood. The clonotype was recovered from an adult with rheumatoid arthritis. The chain links TRBV6-4 to TRBJ2-7; 12 positions match TRBD2. Written as DNA, the CDR3 is TGTGCCAGCAGTGAACTAGCGGGGGGCCCCTACGAGCAGTACTTC. Translating gives CASSELAGGPYEQYF.